Listed below are T cell receptor beta chains from one sample, sequenced in a study of T-cell memory formation after mild COVID-19. Each CDR3 protein is one row after TCRdb ran MiXCR on the 5' RACE reads. The sample consists of roughly 410,000 distinct CDR3 sequences, 20% to 25% of them appearing once. Sequenced input: PBMCs or a T cell subset sorted from them (not recorded which). These receptors originate from an adult woman who had mild COVID-19 (a few samples of this study predate the infection). Cell type and time point are not known. Each CDR3 is given with its conserved first and last residue. D genes are given only for firm matches. Clone sizes are given selectively: once, few, many, or a class where the clone is expanded.

CDR3aa,CDR3nt,len,abundance,v_gene,j_gene,d_gene
CASSHPKLPQGAGSTDTQYF,TGCGCCAGCAGCCACCCCAAACTCCCCCAGGGGGCGGGAAGCACAGATACGCAGTATTTT,20,.,TRBV4-3,TRBJ2-3,TRBD1
CSPTSGSSGEQFF,TGCAGTCCGACTAGCGGGAGCTCAGGCGAGCAGTTCTTC,13,.,TRBV20-1,TRBJ2-1,TRBD2
CASSPPAGSRNSYNEQFF,TGTGCCAGCAGCCCCCCAGCAGGGTCCCGGAACTCCTACAATGAGCAGTTCTTC,18,few,TRBV7-9,TRBJ2-1,.
CSARDPQRTTYNEQFF,TGCAGTGCTAGAGATCCCCAGCGCACGACCTACAATGAGCAGTTCTTC,16,.,TRBV20-1,TRBJ2-1,.
CASAMDSYPEQYF,TGCGCCAGCGCCATGGACAGCTACCCCGAGCAGTACTTC,13,.,TRBV5-1,TRBJ2-7,.
CATSDQKAGLAGGTGELFF,TGTGCCACCAGTGATCAAAAGGCGGGACTAGCGGGAGGAACCGGGGAGCTGTTTTTT,19,.,TRBV24-1,TRBJ2-2,TRBD2
CASSPSNTDRLTSYEQYF,TGCGCCAGCAGCCCTTCAAACACAGACAGGCTCACGTCCTACGAGCAGTACTTC,18,.,TRBV5-1,TRBJ2-7,.
CASNSRTYTDTQYF,TGTGCCAGCAACTCCCGGACTTACACAGATACGCAGTATTTT,14,.,TRBV27,TRBJ2-3,.
CAWSRGLGNEQFF,TGTGCCTGGAGCAGGGGGCTAGGTAATGAGCAGTTCTTC,13,few,TRBV30,TRBJ2-1,TRBD1
CAISESQIDRAADTQYF,TGTGCCATCAGTGAGTCCCAGATCGACAGGGCGGCGGATACGCAGTATTTT,17,.,TRBV10-3,TRBJ2-3,TRBD1
CASRLGTSGAYEQYF,TGTGCCAGCAGACTCGGGACTAGCGGGGCCTACGAGCAGTACTTC,15,few,TRBV6-5,TRBJ2-7,TRBD2
CASSPLGGENTGELFF,TGCGCCAGCAGCCCCCTAGGGGGAGAGAACACCGGGGAGCTGTTTTTT,16,few,TRBV4-1,TRBJ2-2,.
CASSLEPEDGPLTF,TGCGCCAGCAGCTTGGAGCCAGAGGATGGGCCCCTGACTTTC,14,few,TRBV5-1,TRBJ2-6,.
CASFSALAGCREQYF,TGTGCCAGCTTCTCCGCACTAGCGGGATGTCGCGAGCAGTACTTC,15,few,TRBV7-2,TRBJ2-7,TRBD2
CASTPIGLSYEQYF,TGTGCCAGCACCCCCATCGGGTTGAGCTACGAGCAGTACTTC,14,few,TRBV12-3/TRBV12-4,TRBJ2-7,.
CATSREQATSYEQYF,TGTGCCACCAGCAGAGAACAGGCAACCTCCTACGAGCAGTACTTC,15,few,TRBV15,TRBJ2-7,.
CSAWQDTSGANVLTF,TGCAGCGCGTGGCAGGACACCTCTGGGGCCAACGTCCTGACTTTC,15,.,TRBV29-1,TRBJ2-6,.
CSVRQGNKNEQFF,TGCAGCGTTCGGCAGGGGAATAAGAATGAGCAGTTCTTC,13,.,TRBV29-1,TRBJ2-1,.
CASSIGLSSYNEQFF,TGTGCCAGCAGCATCGGACTCAGCTCCTACAATGAGCAGTTCTTC,15,.,TRBV7-9,TRBJ2-1,.
CASSLRAGLDTGELFF,TGTGCCAGCAGCTTGCGGGCGGGGCTGGACACCGGGGAGCTGTTTTTT,16,.,TRBV5-6,TRBJ2-2,.
CASSQDAVGGIYEQYF,TGTGCCAGCAGCCAAGATGCGGTGGGAGGTATCTACGAGCAGTACTTC,16,.,TRBV4-2,TRBJ2-7,.
CSVEDRPGRYGSDTQYF,TGCAGCGTTGAAGATCGCCCCGGTCGGTACGGTTCAGATACGCAGTATTTT,17,few,TRBV29-1,TRBJ2-3,.
CASSLGRAGRQETQYF,TGTGCCAGCAGCTTGGGTCGAGCAGGGCGGCAAGAGACCCAGTACTTC,16,.,TRBV7-7,TRBJ2-5,.
CATGQGQDEQFF,TGTGCCACGGGGCAGGGGCAGGATGAGCAGTTCTTC,12,.,TRBV10-3,TRBJ2-1,.
CASSFDRGRANEQYF,TGTGCCAGCAGCTTTGACAGGGGGCGAGCGAACGAGCAGTACTTC,15,.,TRBV7-9,TRBJ2-7,TRBD1
CAIMGATPYNEQFF,TGTGCCATCATGGGGGCGACGCCCTACAATGAGCAGTTCTTC,14,few,TRBV10-3,TRBJ2-1,.
CASTSRDTRTYEQYF,TGTGCCAGCACCTCCCGGGACACAAGAACCTACGAGCAGTACTTC,15,.,TRBV6-2/TRBV6-3,TRBJ2-7,.
CASSFGGGQMLDEQFF,TGCGCCAGCAGCTTCGGGGGTGGCCAGATGTTGGATGAGCAGTTCTTC,16,.,TRBV5-1,TRBJ2-1,.
CAIKSSTSGNTIYF,TGTGCCATCAAGAGTAGTACCTCTGGAAACACCATATATTTT,14,.,TRBV10-3,TRBJ1-3,.
CASTLPAGHYEQYF,TGTGCCAGCACCCTTCCGGCAGGACACTACGAGCAGTACTTC,14,.,TRBV7-8,TRBJ2-7,.
CASSPDGLAAYNEQFF,TGCGCCAGCAGCCCTGACGGACTAGCGGCCTACAATGAGCAGTTCTTC,16,.,TRBV5-1,TRBJ2-1,TRBD2
CATSLDEYNEQFF,TGTGCCACCAGCCTGGACGAATACAATGAGCAGTTCTTC,13,few,TRBV24-1,TRBJ2-1,.
CAISEGRLAGNNEQFF,TGTGCCATCAGTGAAGGCAGACTAGCGGGGAACAATGAGCAGTTCTTC,16,.,TRBV10-3,TRBJ2-1,TRBD2
CASSSRQALATNEKLFF,TGTGCCAGCAGCTCCAGACAGGCCCTTGCAACTAATGAAAAACTGTTTTTT,17,.,TRBV7-6,TRBJ1-4,.
CASSSSYLLANTEAFF,TGTGCCAGCAGCTCGTCCTATCTGCTTGCGAACACTGAAGCTTTCTTT,16,.,TRBV7-9,TRBJ1-1,.
CASSRTTEETQYF,TGTGCCAGCAGCCGGACTACAGAAGAGACCCAGTACTTC,13,.,TRBV7-9,TRBJ2-5,.
CASSEQPNTEAFF,TGTGCCAGCAGTGAACAGCCGAACACTGAAGCTTTCTTT,13,.,TRBV6-1,TRBJ1-1,.
CASSFAGNTAGSYNEQFF,TGCGCCAGCAGCTTCGCGGGGAACACGGCGGGGTCCTACAATGAGCAGTTCTTC,18,many,TRBV5-1,TRBJ2-1,.
CATTPPDRGPDTQYF,TGTGCCACAACCCCCCCGGACAGGGGTCCAGATACGCAGTATTTT,15,.,TRBV15,TRBJ2-3,TRBD1
CASSIRGRQGTRNTEAFF,TGTGCCAGCAGCATCAGGGGTAGACAGGGGACCAGGAACACTGAAGCTTTCTTT,18,.,TRBV21-1,TRBJ1-1,.
CASSPLAGEAFF,TGCGCCAGCAGCCCATTGGCGGGGGAGGCTTTCTTT,12,few,TRBV5-1,TRBJ1-1,.
CASSLVGGVTDTQYF,TGTGCCAGCAGCTTAGTAGGAGGGGTCACAGATACGCAGTATTTT,15,.,TRBV7-2,TRBJ2-3,.
CASSLGLAVGQYF,TGTGCCAGCAGCTTAGGACTAGCAGTCGGTCAGTACTTC,13,.,TRBV7-2,TRBJ2-7,TRBD2
CASSSRLRVNTEAFF,TGTGCCAGCAGTTCTCGGTTGCGGGTGAACACTGAAGCTTTCTTT,15,.,TRBV6-5,TRBJ1-1,.
CSAGDSLSYEQYF,TGCAGTGCCGGGGACAGCCTCTCCTACGAGCAGTACTTC,13,.,TRBV20-1,TRBJ2-7,TRBD1
CASSAPGQGVPSNYGYTF,TGTGCCAGCAGTGCCCCGGGACAGGGAGTTCCTTCTAACTATGGCTACACCTTC,18,few,TRBV28,TRBJ1-2,TRBD1
CASSISGTSGSEQYF,TGTGCCAGCAGCATCTCCGGGACTAGCGGGAGCGAGCAGTACTTC,15,few,TRBV7-8,TRBJ2-7,TRBD2
CASINAGNEQFF,TGCGCCAGCATCAACGCAGGGAATGAGCAGTTCTTC,12,few,TRBV5-1,TRBJ2-1,.
CASSFGGSPLHF,TGTGCCAGCAGTTTCGGGGGTTCACCCCTCCACTTT,12,.,TRBV12-3/TRBV12-4,TRBJ1-6,.
CASSPHGTGYGYTF,TGTGCCAGCAGTCCGCATGGGACAGGCTATGGCTACACCTTC,14,few,TRBV12-3/TRBV12-4,TRBJ1-2,TRBD1
CSVGEGQETQYF,TGCAGCGTTGGAGAGGGTCAAGAGACCCAGTACTTC,12,.,TRBV29-1,TRBJ2-5,.
CASSTDSTSGLYEQYF,TGTGCCAGCAGCACTGATTCGACTAGCGGACTCTACGAGCAGTACTTC,16,.,TRBV7-3,TRBJ2-7,TRBD2
CASSYPSGRRSYEQYF,TGTGCCAGCAGTTATCCTAGCGGGAGGAGGTCCTACGAGCAGTACTTC,16,few,TRBV6-5,TRBJ2-7,TRBD2
CASSQTGATNEKLFF,TGCGCCAGCAGCCAAACAGGTGCAACTAATGAAAAACTGTTTTTT,15,.,TRBV4-1,TRBJ1-4,.
CASSPNSGLAGSFQGETQYF,TGTGCCAGCAGCCCAAATTCGGGACTAGCGGGATCCTTCCAGGGGGAGACCCAGTACTTC,20,.,TRBV5-6,TRBJ2-5,TRBD2
CASTPVGPGANVLTF,TGTGCCAGCACTCCCGTCGGGCCCGGGGCCAACGTCCTGACTTTC,15,.,TRBV2,TRBJ2-6,.